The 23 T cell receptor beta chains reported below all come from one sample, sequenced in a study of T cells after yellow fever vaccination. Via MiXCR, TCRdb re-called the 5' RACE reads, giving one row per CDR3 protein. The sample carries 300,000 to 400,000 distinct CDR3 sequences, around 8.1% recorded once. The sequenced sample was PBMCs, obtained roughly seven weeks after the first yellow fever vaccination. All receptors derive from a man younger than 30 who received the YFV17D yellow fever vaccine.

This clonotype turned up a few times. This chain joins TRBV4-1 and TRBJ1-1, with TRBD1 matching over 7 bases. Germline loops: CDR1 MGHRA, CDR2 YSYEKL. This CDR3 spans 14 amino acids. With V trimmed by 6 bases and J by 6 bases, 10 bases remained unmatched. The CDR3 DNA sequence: TGCGCCAGCAGACCGACAGGGTATGGCCCTGAAGCTTTCTTT. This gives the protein CASRPTGYGPEAFF.

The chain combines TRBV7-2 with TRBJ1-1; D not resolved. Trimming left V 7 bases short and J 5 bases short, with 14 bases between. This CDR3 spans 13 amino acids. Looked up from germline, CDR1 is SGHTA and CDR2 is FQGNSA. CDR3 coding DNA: TGTGCCAGCACCAGGACCATGCGGACTGAAGCTTTCTTT. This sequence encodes CASTRTMRTEAFF.

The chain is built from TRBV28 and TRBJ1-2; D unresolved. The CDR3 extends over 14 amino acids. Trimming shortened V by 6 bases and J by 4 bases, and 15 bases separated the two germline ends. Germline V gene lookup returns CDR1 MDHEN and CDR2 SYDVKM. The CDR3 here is CASSSKGWSYGYTF. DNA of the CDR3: TGTGCCAGCAGCTCAAAGGGCTGGAGCTATGGCTACACCTTC.

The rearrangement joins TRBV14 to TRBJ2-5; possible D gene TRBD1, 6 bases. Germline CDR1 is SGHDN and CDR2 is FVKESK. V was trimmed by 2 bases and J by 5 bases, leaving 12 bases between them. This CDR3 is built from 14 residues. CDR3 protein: CASSQRAGAETQYF. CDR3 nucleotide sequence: TGTGCCAGCAGCCAAAGAGCAGGGGCGGAGACCCAGTACTTC. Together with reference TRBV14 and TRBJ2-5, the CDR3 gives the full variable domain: EAGVTQFPSHSVIEKGQTVTLRCDPISGHDNLYWYRRVMGKEIKFLLHFVKESKQDESGMPNNRFLAERTGGTYSTLKVQPAELEDSGVYFCASSQRAGAETQYFGPGTRLLVL.

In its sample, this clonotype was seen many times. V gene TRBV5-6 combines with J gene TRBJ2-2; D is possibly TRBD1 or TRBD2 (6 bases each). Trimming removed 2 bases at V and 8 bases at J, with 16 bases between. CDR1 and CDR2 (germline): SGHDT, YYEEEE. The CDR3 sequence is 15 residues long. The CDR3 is CASSFYREVAGELFF. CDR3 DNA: TGTGCCAGCAGCTTCTACAGGGAGGTAGCGGGGGAGCTGTTTTTT. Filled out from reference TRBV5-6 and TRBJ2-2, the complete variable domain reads DAGVTQSPTHLIKTRGQQVTLRCSPKSGHDTVSWYQQALGQGPQFIFQYYEEEERQRGNFPDRFSGHQFPNYSSELNVNALLLGDSALYLCASSFYREVAGELFFGEGSRLTVL.

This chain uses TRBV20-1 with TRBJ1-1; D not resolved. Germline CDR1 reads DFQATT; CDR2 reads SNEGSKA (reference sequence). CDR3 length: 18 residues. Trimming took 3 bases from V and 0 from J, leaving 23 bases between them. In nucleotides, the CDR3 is TGCAGTGCTAGGGAGTCTAAACCCGGAGTTCTCTTGAACACTGAAGCTTTCTTT. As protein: CSARESKPGVLLNTEAFF.

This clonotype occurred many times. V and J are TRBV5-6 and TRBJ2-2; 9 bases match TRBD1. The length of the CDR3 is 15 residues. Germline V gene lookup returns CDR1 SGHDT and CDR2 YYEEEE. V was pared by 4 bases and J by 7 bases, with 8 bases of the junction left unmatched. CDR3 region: CASSKDRGNGGELFF. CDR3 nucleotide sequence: TGTGCCAGCAGCAAAGACAGGGGGAACGGCGGGGAGCTGTTTTTT.

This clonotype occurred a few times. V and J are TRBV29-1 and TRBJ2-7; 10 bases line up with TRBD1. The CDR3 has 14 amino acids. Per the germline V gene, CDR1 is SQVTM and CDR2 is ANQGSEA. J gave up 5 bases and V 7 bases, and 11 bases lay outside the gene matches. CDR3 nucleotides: TGCAGCGGTGCTACCGGGACAGGGGTTGACGAGCAGTACTTC. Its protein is CSGATGTGVDEQYF.

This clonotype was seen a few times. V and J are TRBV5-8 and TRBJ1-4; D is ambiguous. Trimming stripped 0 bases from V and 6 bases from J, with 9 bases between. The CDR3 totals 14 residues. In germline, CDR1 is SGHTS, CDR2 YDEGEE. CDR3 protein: CASSLDGVDEKLFF. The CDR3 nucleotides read TGTGCCAGCAGCTTGGACGGAGTGGATGAAAAACTGTTTTTT.

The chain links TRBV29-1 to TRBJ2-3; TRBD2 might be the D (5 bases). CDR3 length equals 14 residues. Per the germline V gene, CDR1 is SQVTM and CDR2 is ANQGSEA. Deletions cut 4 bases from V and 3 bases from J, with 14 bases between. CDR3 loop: CSVVTRAPTDTQYF. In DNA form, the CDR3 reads TGCAGCGTTGTCACTAGAGCTCCGACAGATACGCAGTATTTT.

The CDR3, as DNA: TGTGCCAGCAGTGATATCGGGGGGGGCGCAGATACGCAGTATTTT. Amino acid sequence: CASSDIGGGADTQYF. The V and J genes are TRBV6-4 and TRBJ2-3; 8 nucleotides line up with TRBD2. The CDR3 runs to 15 residues. J gave up 4 bases and V 3 bases, and 6 bases lay outside the gene matches. From germline, CDR1 is MRHNA and CDR2 SNTAGT.

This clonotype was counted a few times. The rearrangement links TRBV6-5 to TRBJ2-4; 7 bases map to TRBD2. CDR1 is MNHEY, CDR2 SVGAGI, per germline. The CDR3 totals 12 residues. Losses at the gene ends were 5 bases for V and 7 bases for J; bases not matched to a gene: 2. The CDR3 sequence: CASSGLDNIQYF. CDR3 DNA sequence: TGTGCCAGCAGTGGACTAGATAACATTCAGTACTTC.

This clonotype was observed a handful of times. CDR3 sequence: CASSRPGLAGAGELFF. Written as DNA, the CDR3 is TGTGCCAGTTCAAGACCGGGACTAGCGGGTGCCGGGGAGCTGTTTTTT. The chain recombines TRBV6-1 with TRBJ2-2; 12 positions match TRBD2. Germline CDR1 is MNHNS and CDR2 is SASEGT. This CDR3 has 16 residues. With 9 bases clipped from V and 6 bases from J, the junction kept 11 bases outside the gene matches.

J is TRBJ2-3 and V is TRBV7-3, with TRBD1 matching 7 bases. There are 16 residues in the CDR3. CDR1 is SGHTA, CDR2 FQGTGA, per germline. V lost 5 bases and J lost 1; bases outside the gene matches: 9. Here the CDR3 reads CASSPGTGQGTDTQYF. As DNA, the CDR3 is TGTGCCAGCAGCCCCGGCACCGGACAGGGCACAGATACGCAGTATTTT.

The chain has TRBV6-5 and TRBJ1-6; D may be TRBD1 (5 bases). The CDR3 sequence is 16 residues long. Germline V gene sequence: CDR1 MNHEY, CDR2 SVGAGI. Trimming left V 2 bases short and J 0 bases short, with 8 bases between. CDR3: CASSYGGSSYNSPLHF. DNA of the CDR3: TGTGCCAGCAGTTACGGGGGGAGCTCCTATAATTCACCCCTCCACTTT.

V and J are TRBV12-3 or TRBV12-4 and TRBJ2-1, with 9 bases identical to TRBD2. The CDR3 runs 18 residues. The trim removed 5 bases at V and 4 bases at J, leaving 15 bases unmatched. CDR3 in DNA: TGTGCCAGCAGTCCAATAATGGGTAGCGGGGGAAAATACAATGAGCAGTTCTTC. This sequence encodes CASSPIMGSGGKYNEQFF.

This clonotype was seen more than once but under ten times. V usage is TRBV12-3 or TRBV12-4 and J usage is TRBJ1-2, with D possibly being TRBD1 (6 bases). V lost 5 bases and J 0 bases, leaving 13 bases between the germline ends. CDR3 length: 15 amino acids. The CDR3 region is CASSAQGQSNYGYTF. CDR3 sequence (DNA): TGTGCCAGCAGTGCACAGGGTCAATCTAACTATGGCTACACCTTC.

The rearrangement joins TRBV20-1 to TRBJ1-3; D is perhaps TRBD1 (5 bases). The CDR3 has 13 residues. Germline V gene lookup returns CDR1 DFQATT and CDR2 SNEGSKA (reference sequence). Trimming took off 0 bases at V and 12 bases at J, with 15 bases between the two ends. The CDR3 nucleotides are TGCAGTGCTAGAGATCGGAGTCGGACATTCATATATTTT. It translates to CSARDRSRTFIYF.

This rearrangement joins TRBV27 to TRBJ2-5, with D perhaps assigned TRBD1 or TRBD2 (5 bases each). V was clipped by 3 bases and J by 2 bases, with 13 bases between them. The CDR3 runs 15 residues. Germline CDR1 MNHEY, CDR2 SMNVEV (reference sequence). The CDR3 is CASSFGGVGQETQYF. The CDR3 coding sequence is TGTGCCAGCAGTTTTGGGGGTGTCGGGCAAGAGACCCAGTACTTC.

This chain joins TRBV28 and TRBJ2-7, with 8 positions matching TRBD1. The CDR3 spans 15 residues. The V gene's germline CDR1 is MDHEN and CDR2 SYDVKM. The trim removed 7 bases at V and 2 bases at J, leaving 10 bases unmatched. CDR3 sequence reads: CASTSGQGAAYEQYV. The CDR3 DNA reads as TGTGCCAGCACCTCGGGGCAGGGGGCCGCCTACGAGCAGTACGTC.

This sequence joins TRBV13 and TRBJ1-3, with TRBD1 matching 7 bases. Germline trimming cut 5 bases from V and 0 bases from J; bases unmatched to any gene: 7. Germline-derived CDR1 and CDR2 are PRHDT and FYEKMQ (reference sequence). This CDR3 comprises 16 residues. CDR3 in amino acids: CASSMTGRSSGNTIYF. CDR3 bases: TGTGCCAGCAGCATGACAGGGAGGTCCTCTGGAAACACCATATATTTT.

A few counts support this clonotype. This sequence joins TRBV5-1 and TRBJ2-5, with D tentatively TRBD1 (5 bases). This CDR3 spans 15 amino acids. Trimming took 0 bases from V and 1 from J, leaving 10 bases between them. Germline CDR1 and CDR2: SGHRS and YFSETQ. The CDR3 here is CASSLGQLRQETQYF. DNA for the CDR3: TGCGCCAGCAGCTTGGGACAGCTACGCCAAGAGACCCAGTACTTC.

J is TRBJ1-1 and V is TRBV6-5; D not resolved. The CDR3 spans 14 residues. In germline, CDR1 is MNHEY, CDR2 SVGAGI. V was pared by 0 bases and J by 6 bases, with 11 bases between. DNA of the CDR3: TGTGCCAGCAGTTACTCGGAGAAAAGCCCTGAAGCTTTCTTT. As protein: CASSYSEKSPEAFF.